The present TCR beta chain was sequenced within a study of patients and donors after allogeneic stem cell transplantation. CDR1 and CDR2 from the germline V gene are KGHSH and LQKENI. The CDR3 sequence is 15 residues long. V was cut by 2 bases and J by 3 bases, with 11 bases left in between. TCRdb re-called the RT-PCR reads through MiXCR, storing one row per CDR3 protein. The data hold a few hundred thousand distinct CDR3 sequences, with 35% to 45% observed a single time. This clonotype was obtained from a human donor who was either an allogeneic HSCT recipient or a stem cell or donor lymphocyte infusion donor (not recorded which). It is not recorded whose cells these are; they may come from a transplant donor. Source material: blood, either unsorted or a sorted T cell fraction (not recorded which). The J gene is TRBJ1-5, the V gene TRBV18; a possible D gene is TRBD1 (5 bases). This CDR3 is CASSPAGGANQPQHF. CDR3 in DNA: TGTGCCAGCTCACCAGCGGGGGGAGCCAATCAGCCCCAGCATTTT.